These 26 T cell receptor beta chains share one sample of origin, sequenced in a study of blood T cell repertoires in COVID-19. Sequencing used immunoSEQ multiplex PCR; TCRdb keeps in-frame clones, though not all of them. Here the sample spans approximately 180,000 clones, over 80% being singletons. Sequenced sample: peripheral blood. The source is a woman aged 40 to 55 with COVID-19, enrolled during active disease.

The V gene is TRBV5-1, the J gene TRBJ2-2; tentative D call: TRBD1 (7 bases). Germline-derived CDR1 and CDR2 are SGHRS and YFSETQ. The CDR3 loop spans 14 amino acids. V lost 5 bases and J 9 bases, leaving 17 bases between the germline ends. As DNA, the CDR3 is TGCGCCAGCAGACCTACAGGGGAGGACAGGGAGCTGTTTTTT. Its protein product is CASRPTGEDRELFF.

Only one count was recorded for this clone. This sequence joins TRBV24-1 and TRBJ2-4; weak D call: TRBD2 (5 bases). CDR1 is KGHDR, CDR2 SFDVKD, per germline. Trimming removed 2 bases from V and 3 bases from J, with 25 bases in between. The CDR3 length is 20 residues. The DNA of the CDR3 is TGTGCCACCAGTGATTCCTCCCCTCCCACCTCAGGACGGGACAAAAACATTCAGTACTTC. Translating gives CATSDSSPPTSGRDKNIQYF.

This chain links TRBV10-3 with TRBJ1-5; 7 positions agree with TRBD1. J was trimmed by 6 bases and V by 2 bases; bases with no gene match: 7. Looked up from germline, CDR1 is ENHRY and CDR2 is SYGVKD. This CDR3 contains 15 residues. The CDR3 bases are TGTGCCATCAGTGAGCCGGACAGGTGGGGTCAGCCCCAGCATTTT. Residues: CAISEPDRWGQPQHF.

V and J are TRBV5-1 and TRBJ1-1; D possibly corresponds to TRBD1 (5 bases). With 4 bases removed from V and 0 bases from J, the gap between germline ends came to 19 bases. This CDR3 contains 17 residues. CDR1 is SGHRS and CDR2 is YFSETQ in the germline V gene. The CDR3 DNA follows: TGCGCCAGCAGCGTAAAAAGGGACGGGGGGATGAACACTGAAGCTTTCTTT. Its translation: CASSVKRDGGMNTEAFF.

Notes on this clone: Other DNA sequences in this specimen translate into the identical CDR3. The chain is built from TRBV10-1 and TRBJ2-5; D perhaps matches TRBD1 (5 bases). V shed 0 bases and J shed 5 bases, with 10 bases lying between them. The CDR3 spans 14 residues. CDR1 is WNHNN and CDR2 is SYGVQD in the germline V gene (reference sequence). The CDR3 sequence is CASSESWQGETQYF. CDR3 DNA: TGCGCCAGCAGTGAGTCGTGGCAGGGCGAGACCCAGTACTTC.

This clone has a count of ten or more. The genes are TRBV7-3 and TRBJ2-5; 7 nucleotides align to TRBD1. Trimming at V came to 4 bases and at J to 5 bases, leaving 7 bases not matched to a gene. The V gene's germline CDR1 is SGHTA and CDR2 FQGTGA. CDR3 size: 14 residues. The CDR3 DNA is TGTGCCAGCAGCTATACAGGGGCCCGGGAGACCCAGTACTTC. Protein sequence: CASSYTGARETQYF.

J is TRBJ2-7 and V is TRBV19, with 7 bases aligning to TRBD2. From germline, CDR1 is LNHDA and CDR2 SQIVND (reference sequence). The ends lost 0 bases at V and 0 bases at J; junction bases unmatched: 2. The CDR3 loop spans 15 amino acids. The CDR3, as DNA: TGTGCCAGTAGTATAGAAGCGGGGCTCTCCTACGAGCAGTACTTC. This codes for CASSIEAGLSYEQYF.

V usage is TRBV6-6 and J usage is TRBJ1-6; D gene ambiguous. The length of the CDR3 is 15 residues. Germline loops: CDR1 MNHNY, CDR2 SVGAGI (reference sequence). V was clipped by 10 bases and J by 1 base, with 14 bases between them. The CDR3 coding sequence is TGTGCCACCCTGTTGATCGGGTCCTATAATTCACCCCTCCACTTT. It translates to CATLLIGSYNSPLHF.

The V and J genes are TRBV12-3 or TRBV12-4 and TRBJ2-1, with D possibly being TRBD1 (7 bases). CDR3 length: 12 amino acids. Trimming shortened V by 6 bases and J by 9 bases, and 12 bases separated the two germline ends. CDR3 protein: CASSSGGPEQFF. Here the CDR3 DNA reads TGTGCCAGCAGCTCAGGGGGGCCTGAGCAGTTCTTC.

V is TRBV2 and J is TRBJ1-2; D is undetermined. The length of the CDR3 is 14 residues. Germline V gene sequence: CDR1 SNHLY, CDR2 FYNNEI. V shed 4 bases and J shed 8 bases, with 17 bases lying between them. The CDR3 nucleotides read TGTGCCAGCAGTGGCGGCGGCCCTATGGAAGGCTACACCTTC. Its translation is CASSGGGPMEGYTF.

This chain joins TRBV27 and TRBJ1-2, with TRBD1 matching 7 bases. The junction had 4 bases not matched to a gene; V was cut back by 8 bases and J by 4 bases. CDR3 length: 12 amino acids. CDR1 and CDR2 (germline): MNHEY, SMNVEV (reference sequence). CDR3 sequence (DNA): TGTGCCAGCGGCGGGACAGCCTATGGCTACACCTTC. It specifies CASGGTAYGYTF.

This sequence joins TRBV10-1 and TRBJ1-4; TRBD1 might be the D (5 bases). The CDR3 sequence is 14 residues long. Germline CDR1 and CDR2: WNHNN and SYGVQD (reference sequence). V gave up 3 bases and J gave up 8 bases, with 13 bases separating them. The CDR3 protein is CASSENGAREKLFF. The DNA of the CDR3 is TGCGCCAGCAGTGAAAATGGGGCGAGGGAAAAACTGTTTTTT.

This chain joins TRBV29-1 and TRBJ2-7; TRBD1 aligns across 10 bases. V shed 7 bases, J shed 4 bases, and the junction held 10 bases outside the gene matches. CDR1 and CDR2 from the germline V gene are SQVTM and ANQGSEA. The CDR3 is made up of 14 amino acids. The CDR3 sequence is CSATSTGGRYEQYF. The DNA for the CDR3 is TGCAGCGCAACTTCGACAGGGGGCAGGTACGAGCAGTACTTC.

This clone was detected once. The chain employs TRBV11-3 and TRBJ2-2; 9 nucleotides align to TRBD2. Germline V lookup: CDR1 SGHNT, CDR2 YENEEA. This CDR3 has 15 amino acids. Unmatched junction bases numbered 1, after V lost 4 bases and J lost 1 base. The CDR3 DNA sequence: TGTGCCAGCAGCTCTAGCGGGGTGAACACCGGGGAGCTGTTTTTT. This translates into CASSSSGVNTGELFF.

The chain couples TRBV9 to TRBJ2-1, with 9 bases identical to TRBD1. The CDR3 length is 17 residues. The J segment lost 0 bases and the V segment lost 2 bases, leaving 6 bases of the junction unmatched. Germline lookup yields CDR1 SGDLS and CDR2 YYNGEE. The CDR3 DNA follows: TGTGCCAGCAGCGTGAGCCGGGACAGGGTCTCCTACAATGAGCAGTTCTTC. The encoded protein is CASSVSRDRVSYNEQFF.

The chain recombines TRBV28 with TRBJ2-7; a possible D gene is TRBD1 (5 bases). V was shortened by 2 bases and J by 5 bases, with 13 bases between the two germline ends. This CDR3 region has 14 residues. CDR1 MDHEN and CDR2 SYDVKM come from the germline V gene. CDR3 in amino acids: CASSLTGAKNEQYF. CDR3 nucleotides: TGTGCCAGCAGTTTAACTGGGGCGAAAAACGAGCAGTACTTC.

The rearrangement joins TRBV18 to TRBJ2-1; D not resolved. V was trimmed by 2 bases and J by 10 bases, leaving 6 bases between them. From germline, CDR1 is KGHSH and CDR2 LQKENI. This CDR3 comprises 11 residues. In DNA form, the CDR3 reads TGTGCCAGCTCACCAATGAGGGAGCAGTTCTTC. It codes for CASSPMREQFF.

This clone was detected only a few times. The CDR3: CAIRRYEQGEAFF. The CDR3 coding sequence is TGTGCCATCAGACGTTACGAACAGGGTGAAGCTTTCTTT. The chain couples TRBV10-3 to TRBJ1-1, with a tentative D call TRBD1 (6 bases). This CDR3 is 13 amino acids long. V gave up 6 bases and J gave up 7 bases, with 15 bases separating them. Germline V gives CDR1 ENHRY, CDR2 SYGVKD.

The chain couples TRBV3-1 (or the pseudogene TRBV3-2) to TRBJ1-1, with D possibly being TRBD1 (6 bases). Trimming left V 4 bases short and J 1 base short, with 13 bases between. CDR3 length: 15 residues. Germline V gene lookup returns CDR1 LGHDT and CDR2 YNNKEL (reference sequence). CDR3 residues: CASSPLQTGNTEAFF. CDR3 sequence (DNA): TGTGCCAGCAGCCCTCTCCAGACAGGGAACACTGAAGCTTTCTTT.

The genes are TRBV28 and TRBJ1-1, with D unclear. CDR1 is MDHEN and CDR2 is SYDVKM in the germline V gene. V was clipped by 5 bases and J by 6 bases, with 13 bases between them. This CDR3 contains 13 residues. CDR3 sequence reads: CASSLPARPEAFF. The CDR3 bases are TGTGCCAGCAGTCTACCCGCCAGGCCTGAAGCTTTCTTT.

The J gene is TRBJ1-6, the V gene TRBV29-1, with 12 bases lining up with TRBD1. With 6 bases clipped from V and 8 bases from J, the junction kept 2 bases outside the gene matches. Per the germline V gene, CDR1 is SQVTM and CDR2 is ANQGSEA. This CDR3 comprises 13 residues. CDR3 bases: TGCAGCGTGGGACAGGGGGCGGATTCACCCCTCCACTTT. Amino acid sequence: CSVGQGADSPLHF. Together with reference TRBV29-1 and TRBJ1-6, the CDR3 gives the full variable domain: SAVISQKPSRDICQRGTSLTIQCQVDSQVTMMFWYRQQPGQSLTLIATANQGSEATYESGFVIDKFPISRPNLTFSTLTVSNMSPEDSSIYLCSVGQGADSPLHFGNGTRLTVT.

The table lists this clone with a few counts. For the CDR3, the DNA is TGTGCCAGCAGCTGGGACAGGGGTATCTATGGCTACACCTTC. Its translation is CASSWDRGIYGYTF. The chain recombines TRBV5-4 with TRBJ1-2, with 10 bases lining up with TRBD1. This CDR3 contains 14 residues. CDR1 and CDR2 from the germline V gene are SGHNT and YYREEE (reference sequence). Trimming took 3 bases from V and 4 from J; bases not matched to a gene: 3.

This chain links TRBV13 with TRBJ1-1; D not resolved. The CDR3 covers 16 residues. Per germline, CDR1 PRHDT and CDR2 FYEKMQ (reference sequence). Between the trimmed V and J ends, which lost 2 bases and 1 base, there was a span of 14 bases. DNA of the CDR3: TGTGCCAGCAGCTTAATCGGAGGGTGGCAGAACACTGAAGCTTTCTTT. This gives the protein CASSLIGGWQNTEAFF.

The chain has TRBV27 and TRBJ2-7; possibly TRBD2 for D (7 bases). Germline loops: CDR1 MNHEY, CDR2 SMNVEV (reference sequence). CDR3 length: 16 amino acids. The V end was cut by 4 bases, the J end by 5 bases, with 21 bases between. The CDR3 DNA reads TGTGCCAGCAGTTATAGGAGGGGGGGGCTAACCAACGAGCAGTACTTC. It translates to CASSYRRGGLTNEQYF.

This sequence joins TRBV7-9 and TRBJ1-2; tentatively, D is TRBD1 (5 bases). V was clipped by 5 bases and J by 8 bases, with 12 bases between them. Germline assignment: CDR1 SEHNR and CDR2 FQNEAQ (reference sequence). CDR3 length equals 12 residues. The CDR3 loop is CASSHGGDGYTF. The CDR3 nucleotides are TGTGCCAGCAGCCACGGGGGGGACGGCTACACCTTC.

This sequence joins TRBV19 and TRBJ1-2; TRBD1 is a possible D gene (6 bases). CDR3 length equals 12 residues. V lost 5 bases, J lost 9 bases, and 13 bases lay in between. Germline V gives CDR1 LNHDA, CDR2 SQIVND (reference sequence). CDR3: CASSLSQGSYTF. CDR3 coding DNA: TGTGCCAGTAGTCTCTCACAGGGTAGCTACACCTTC.